This TCR beta chain was sequenced in a study of T-cell memory formation after mild COVID-19. TCRdb analysed the 5' RACE reads with MiXCR anew, one entry per CDR3 protein. The sample has around 340,000 distinct CDR3 sequences; around 21% are singletons. The CDR3 covers 14 residues. CDR1 and CDR2 (germline): SEHNR, FQNEAQ (reference sequence). With 4 bases removed from V and 6 bases from J, the gap between germline ends came to 10 bases. This TCR was recovered from an adult woman who had mild COVID-19 (a few samples of this study predate the infection). Cell type and time point are not known. Sample: PBMCs or a T cell subset sorted from them (not recorded which). V is TRBV7-9 and J is TRBJ1-6; weak D call: TRBD1 (6 bases). In nucleotides, the CDR3 is TGTGCCAGCAGCTCGGACAGTGTTAATTCACCCCTCCACTTT. Its translation is CASSSDSVNSPLHF.